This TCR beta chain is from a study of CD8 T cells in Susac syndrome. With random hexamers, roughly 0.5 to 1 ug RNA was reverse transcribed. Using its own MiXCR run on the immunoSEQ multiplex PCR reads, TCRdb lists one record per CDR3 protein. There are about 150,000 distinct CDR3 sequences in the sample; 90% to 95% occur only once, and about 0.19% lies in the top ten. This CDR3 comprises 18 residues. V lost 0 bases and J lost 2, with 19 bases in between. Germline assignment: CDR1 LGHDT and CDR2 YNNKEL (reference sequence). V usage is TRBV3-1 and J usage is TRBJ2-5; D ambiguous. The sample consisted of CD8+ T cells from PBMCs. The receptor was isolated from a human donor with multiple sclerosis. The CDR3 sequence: CASSQEGSRTSPQETQYF. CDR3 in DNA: TGTGCCAGCAGCCAAGAGGGCTCAAGAACATCCCCTCAAGAGACCCAGTACTTC.